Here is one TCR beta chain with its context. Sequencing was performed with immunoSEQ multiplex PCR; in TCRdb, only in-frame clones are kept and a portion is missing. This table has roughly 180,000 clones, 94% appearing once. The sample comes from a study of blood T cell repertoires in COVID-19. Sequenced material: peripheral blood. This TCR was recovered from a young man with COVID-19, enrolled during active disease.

CDR3 coding DNA: TGTGCCAGCAGTTACTCGGAGTCAGTTAGGACTTATGGCTACACCTTC. Translated, it gives CASSYSESVRTYGYTF. The chain uses TRBV6-5 and TRBJ1-2; D remains unclear. With 0 bases removed from V and 5 bases from J, the gap between germline ends came to 16 bases. CDR3 length: 16 residues. Germline CDR1 is MNHEY and CDR2 is SVGAGI.